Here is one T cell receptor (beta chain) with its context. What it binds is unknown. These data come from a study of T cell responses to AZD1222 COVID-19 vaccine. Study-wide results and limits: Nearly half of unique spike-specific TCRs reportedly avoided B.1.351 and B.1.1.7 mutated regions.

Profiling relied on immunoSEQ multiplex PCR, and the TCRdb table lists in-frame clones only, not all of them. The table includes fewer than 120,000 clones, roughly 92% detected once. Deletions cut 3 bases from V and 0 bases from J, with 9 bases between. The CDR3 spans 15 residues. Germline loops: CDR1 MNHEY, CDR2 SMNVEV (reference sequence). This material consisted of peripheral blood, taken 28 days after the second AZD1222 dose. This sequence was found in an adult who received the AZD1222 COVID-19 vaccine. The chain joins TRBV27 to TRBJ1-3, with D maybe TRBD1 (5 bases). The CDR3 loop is CASSLTANSGNTIYF. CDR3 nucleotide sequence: TGTGCCAGCAGTTTGACAGCGAACTCTGGAAACACCATATATTTT.